The sequence of this T cell receptor beta chain was determined in a study of spatial heterogeneity in lung cancer. Study summary: Every unique TCR and UMI combination, on average, appeared more than ten times in raw reads.

Time point given: sample taken at primary tumor resection. Whole RNA, isolated from tumor, nontumor lung or frozen PBMC, was sequenced without prior sorting. This clonotype was counted many times. The target antigen is unknown. Carried by each TCR cDNA molecule was a unique molecular identifier. In TCRdb, the 5' RACE reads were re-called with MiXCR into one record per CDR3 protein. In the table there are 20,000 or so distinct CDR3 sequences, about 3.5% of which are singletons. Whole-study results and caveats: Circulating ubiquitous expanded tumor TCRs were observed more frequently at resection than at follow-up.

The source of this sequence is a female donor with early-stage non-small cell lung cancer. This specimen was PBMCs, taken at surgery.

Written as DNA, the CDR3 is TGCAGTGCTCTCTTTAGCGAGAACTACAATGAGCAGTTCTTC. As protein: CSALFSENYNEQFF. The chain combines TRBV20-1 with TRBJ2-1, with D maybe TRBD2 (5 bases). CDR1 is DFQATT, CDR2 SNEGSKA, per germline (reference sequence). Trimming took 5 bases from V and 3 from J, leaving 14 bases between them. The CDR3 runs 14 residues.